These T cell receptor beta chains were read from a single sample in a study of CD8 T cells in ankylosing spondylitis. TCRdb passed the 5' RACE reads through MiXCR, listing each CDR3 protein once. The table lists around 250,000 distinct CDR3 sequences, 9.5% to 12% of them singletons, with about 6.8% in the top ten. The sample was blood, either unsorted or a sorted T cell fraction (not recorded which). The receptors were gathered from a male donor with ankylosing spondylitis or in good health (not recorded which). CDR3s include the opening cysteine and the closing phenylalanine or tryptophan. Fields, in order: clone size, D gene, J gene, V gene, CDR3 DNA, CDR3 protein. The D gene is left open where the match is weak. A clone size is listed for some rows: how often the clone was seen (once, few, many), or a class if it is expanded.

size: many; D: -; J: TRBJ2-1; V: TRBV20-1; DNA: TGCAGTGCTAGAATGCGGGCCAACTCCTACAATGAGCAGTTCTTC; CDR3: CSARMRANSYNEQFF
size: -; D: TRBD2; J: TRBJ2-3; V: TRBV27; DNA: TGTGCCAGCAGTTATGCCACTAGCGGGGCTTACACAGATACGCAGTATTTT; CDR3: CASSYATSGAYTDTQYF
size: many; D: -; J: TRBJ2-1; V: TRBV20-1; DNA: TGCAGTGCTAGAGTCTCCGTCTTCCTTTGGGAAAACAATGAGCAGTTCTTC; CDR3: CSARVSVFLWENNEQFF
size: many; D: -; J: TRBJ1-5; V: TRBV24-1; DNA: TGTGCCACCGGGGGGGATGGTGGCAATCAGCCCCAGCATTTT; CDR3: CATGGDGGNQPQHF
size: -; D: -; J: TRBJ2-7; V: TRBV10-3; DNA: TGTGCCATCAGTGAGTTCCAAGAGGGGGCCTACGAGCAGTACTTC; CDR3: CAISEFQEGAYEQYF
size: many; D: -; J: TRBJ2-5; V: TRBV10-3; DNA: TGTGCCATCAGTCCCCAGTACTTC; CDR3: CAISPQYF
size: few; D: TRBD1; J: TRBJ2-1; V: TRBV5-5; DNA: TGTGCCAGCAGCTTGCGGAGATTCGGACAGGGTATGAATGAGCAGTTCTTC; CDR3: CASSLRRFGQGMNEQFF
size: -; D: -; J: TRBJ2-7; V: TRBV3-1; DNA: TGTGCCAGCAGCCAAAATCCTGGATTTGCCTACGAGCAGTACTTC; CDR3: CASSQNPGFAYEQYF
size: many; D: -; J: TRBJ2-1; V: TRBV12-3/TRBV12-4; DNA: TGTGCCAGCAGAACAGGGAATGAGCAGTTCTTC; CDR3: CASRTGNEQFF
size: few; D: -; J: TRBJ1-6; V: TRBV20-1; DNA: TGCAGTGCTAGAGGGCTCGGATTTCTTAATTCACCCCTCCACTTT; CDR3: CSARGLGFLNSPLHF
size: few; D: -; J: TRBJ2-3; V: TRBV5-6; DNA: TGTGCCAGCAGCTTATACACCACTAGCACAGATACGCAGTATTTT; CDR3: CASSLYTTSTDTQYF
size: many; D: -; J: TRBJ2-2; V: TRBV7-8; DNA: TGTGCCAGCAGCTTAAACACGAACACCGGGGAGCTGTTTTTT; CDR3: CASSLNTNTGELFF
size: many; D: TRBD1; J: TRBJ1-2; V: TRBV6-1; DNA: TGTGCCAGCTCGGGCCGGGACAGGGCTAACTATGGCTACACCTTC; CDR3: CASSGRDRANYGYTF
size: few; D: -; J: TRBJ2-1; V: TRBV11-2; DNA: TGTGCCAGCAGCTTAGGGACAAACTCCTACAATGAGCAGTTCTTC; CDR3: CASSLGTNSYNEQFF
size: few; D: TRBD1; J: TRBJ1-5; V: TRBV20-1; DNA: TGCAGTGCAAGGGGGACAGACAGGGGGGAAAGTCAGCCCCAGCATTTT; CDR3: CSARGTDRGESQPQHF
size: few; D: -; J: TRBJ1-5; V: TRBV27; DNA: TGTGCCAGCAGTGCCCGAACAGGGAATCAGCCCCAGCATTTT; CDR3: CASSARTGNQPQHF
size: many; D: -; J: TRBJ2-3; V: TRBV20-1; DNA: TGCAGTGCTAGCGGGAATCCCCGGGGCACAGATACGCAGTATTTT; CDR3: CSASGNPRGTDTQYF
size: many; D: -; J: TRBJ1-2; V: TRBV20-1; DNA: TGCAGTGCTATTATGGGAATCGAAGGCTACACCTTC; CDR3: CSAIMGIEGYTF
size: many; D: TRBD1; J: TRBJ1-2; V: TRBV10-3; DNA: TGTGCCATCAGTGAGTCAGGGACAGTAAACTATGGCTACACCTTC; CDR3: CAISESGTVNYGYTF
size: many; D: -; J: TRBJ2-7; V: TRBV12-3/TRBV12-4; DNA: TGTGCCAGCAGTTTCGCGTGGGCCAATACCTACGAGCAGTACTTC; CDR3: CASSFAWANTYEQYF
size: many; D: -; J: TRBJ1-6; V: TRBV20-1; DNA: TGCAGTGCTAGGCGGGGAGCCAGGAATTCACCCCTCCACTTT; CDR3: CSARRGARNSPLHF